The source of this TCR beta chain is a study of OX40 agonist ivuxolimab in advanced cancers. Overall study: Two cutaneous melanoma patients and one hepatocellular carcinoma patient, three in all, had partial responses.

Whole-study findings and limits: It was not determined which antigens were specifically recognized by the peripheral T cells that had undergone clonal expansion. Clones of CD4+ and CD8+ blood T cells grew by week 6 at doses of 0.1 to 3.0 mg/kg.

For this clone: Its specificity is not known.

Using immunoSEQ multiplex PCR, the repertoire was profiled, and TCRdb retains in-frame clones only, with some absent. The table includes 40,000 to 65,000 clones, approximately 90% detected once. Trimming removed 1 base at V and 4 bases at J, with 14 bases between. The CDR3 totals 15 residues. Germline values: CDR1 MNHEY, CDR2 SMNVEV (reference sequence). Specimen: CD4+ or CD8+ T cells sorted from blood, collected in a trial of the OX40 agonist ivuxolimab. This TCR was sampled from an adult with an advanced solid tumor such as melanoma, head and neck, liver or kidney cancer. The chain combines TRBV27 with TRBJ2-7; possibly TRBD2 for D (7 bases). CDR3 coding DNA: TGTGCCAGCAGTTTATTTGGGGGGGCCCCGTACGAGCAGTACTTC. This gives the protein CASSLFGGAPYEQYF.